This TCR beta chain was captured by sequencing in a study of shared clonotypes between healthy human individuals. Deep-level settings were used for running the assay. The data were produced by immunoSEQ multiplex PCR, yet TCRdb's version contains in-frame clones alone and is incomplete. The repertoire includes more than 2 million clones, around 93% of them detected once, and about 1.6% sits in the top ten. Terminally differentiated effector memory CD45RA+ cells were excluded from the naive CD8 cells, which were CD45RO-negative and positively selected for CCR7. Study-level results: Rarefaction showed that sequencing of sorted subsets was incomplete (despite large depth). Compared with memory subsets, naive subsets generally had larger estimated richness.

J gave up 7 bases and V 6 bases, and 10 bases lay outside the gene matches. The CDR3 consists of 14 residues. Germline V gene data show CDR1 as MNHEY and CDR2 as SVGAGI. Turning to this clone: Its specificity is not known.

This sequence originates from a man aged 18-30 years in good health. Some clones in this sample may be carry-over from other donors' samples. The specimen was naive CD8+ T cells from PBMCs. The chain employs TRBV6-5 and TRBJ2-7; 9 positions agree with TRBD1. The CDR3 DNA sequence: TGTGCCAGCAGACCTGTGCCGGGACAGGGTGAGCAGTACTTC. Translating gives CASRPVPGQGEQYF.